A single sample gave rise to the 12 T cell receptor beta chains below, sequenced in a study of blood T cell repertoires in COVID-19. TCRdb's table, derived via immunoSEQ multiplex PCR, lists solely in-frame clones and lacks some. The data contain a few hundred thousand clones, 80% to 90% of them singletons. Sequencing input: PBMCs or T cells enriched from blood (not recorded which). These receptors were collected from a woman between 45 and 60 years old who had been exposed to COVID-19.

This chain connects TRBV5-1 to TRBJ1-2, with 7 bases that match TRBD1. This CDR3 region has 12 residues. Germline CDR1 reads SGHRS; CDR2 reads YFSETQ. V dropped 3 bases and J dropped 8; count of bases not matched to a gene: 4. The CDR3 DNA reads TGCGCCAGCAGCTCGGACAGGATGGGCTACACCTTC. It is translated as CASSSDRMGYTF. Variable domain in full (rest from reference TRBV5-1 and TRBJ1-2): KAGVTQTPRYLIKTRGQQVTLSCSPISGHRSVSWYQQTPGQGLQFLFEYFSETQRNKGNFPGRFSGRQFSNSRSEMNVSTLELGDSALYLCASSSDRMGYTFGSGTRLTVV.

The rearrangement uses TRBV5-4 and TRBJ2-1; TRBD2 aligns across 14 bases. The CDR3 sequence is 16 residues long. Unmatched junction bases numbered 3, after V lost 0 bases and J lost 7 bases. Germline V lookup: CDR1 SGHNT, CDR2 YYREEE (reference sequence). The CDR3 reads CASSLGLAGGRNEQFF. CDR3 DNA: TGTGCCAGCAGCTTGGGACTAGCGGGGGGGCGGAATGAGCAGTTCTTC.

The chain carries TRBV19 and TRBJ1-5; no definite D call. In germline, CDR1 is LNHDA, CDR2 SQIVND (reference sequence). The CDR3 is 12 residues long. The V gene lost 10 bases and the J gene lost 11 bases, with 18 bases spanning the gap. Here the CDR3 reads CAIKGPTGTQHF. Here the CDR3 DNA reads TGTGCCATCAAAGGCCCCACCGGGACCCAGCATTTT.

Only one count was recorded for this clone. The chain employs TRBV18 and TRBJ1-6; D is ambiguous. This CDR3 has 14 amino acids. V was clipped by 2 bases and J by 8 bases, with 10 bases between them. The V gene's germline CDR1 is KGHSH and CDR2 LQKENI. This CDR3 is CASSPRRVDSPLHF. For the CDR3, the DNA is TGTGCCAGCTCACCAAGGAGGGTAGATTCACCCCTCCACTTT.

The count of this clone is one. This chain connects TRBV29-1 to TRBJ1-2, with 9 bases that match TRBD1. CDR1 and CDR2 (germline): SQVTM, ANQGSEA. The CDR3 is made up of 13 amino acids. V shed 4 bases, J shed 8 bases, and the junction held 8 bases outside the gene matches. The CDR3 DNA follows: TGCAGCGTTGGGGACAGGGCGAAGGAAGGCTACACCTTC. Amino acid sequence: CSVGDRAKEGYTF.

This clone was detected once. This chain uses TRBV9 with TRBJ2-1; no firm D call. V was clipped by 0 bases and J by 7 bases, with 14 bases between them. The CDR3 totals 15 residues. CDR1 and CDR2 (germline): SGDLS, YYNGEE. CDR3 loop: CASSVDWSLQNEQFF. The CDR3 DNA reads as TGTGCCAGCAGCGTAGATTGGTCCCTACAGAATGAGCAGTTCTTC. Complete variable domain (other parts from reference TRBV9 and TRBJ2-1): DSGVTQTPKHLITATGQRVTLRCSPRSGDLSVYWYQQSLDQGLQFLIQYYNGEERAKGNILERFSAQQFPDLHSELNLSSLELGDSALYFCASSVDWSLQNEQFFGPGTRLTVL.

V and J are TRBV5-1 and TRBJ2-1; 15 bases match TRBD2. Germline V gives CDR1 SGHRS, CDR2 YFSETQ. The V segment lost 3 bases and the J segment 2 bases; nucleotides outside the gene matches: 12. The CDR3 is made up of 20 amino acids. The CDR3 here is CASSSSGTSGGQSTYNEQFF. CDR3 DNA: TGCGCCAGCAGCTCCTCCGGGACTAGCGGGGGGCAGAGCACCTACAATGAGCAGTTCTTC.

This chain uses TRBV11-2 with TRBJ1-1, with 7 bases fitting TRBD1. Trimming removed 5 bases from V and 1 base from J; junction bases left unmatched: 4. CDR1 and CDR2 (germline): SGHAT, FQNNGV. The CDR3 has 14 residues. The CDR3 bases are TGTGCCAGCAGCCACGACAGGGCGAACACTGAAGCTTTCTTT. This codes for CASSHDRANTEAFF.

The sample holds a few counts of this clone. The chain employs TRBV2 and TRBJ1-6, with D possibly matching TRBD1 (5 bases). This CDR3 is 13 amino acids long. CDR1 SNHLY and CDR2 FYNNEI come from the germline V gene. Deletions cut 6 bases from V and 9 bases from J, with 12 bases between. The CDR3 spells CASRIIQGSPLHF. As DNA, the CDR3 is TGTGCCAGCAGAATAATTCAGGGTTCACCCCTCCACTTT.

The V call is TRBV29-1, the J call TRBJ2-7, with 8 bases fitting TRBD1. The CDR3 contains 13 residues. Germline CDR1 SQVTM, CDR2 ANQGSEA. Here the CDR3 DNA reads TGCAGTGTAAGGACAGGGATGGACTACGAGCAGTACTTC. This translates into CSVRTGMDYEQYF.

This clone came up a few times. This sequence joins TRBV20-1 and TRBJ1-3; perhaps TRBD1 as D (5 bases). Germline loops: CDR1 DFQATT, CDR2 SNEGSKA (reference sequence). This CDR3 spans 15 amino acids. V was trimmed by 3 bases and J by 0 bases, leaving 12 bases between them. CDR3 DNA: TGCAGTGCTAGTCCCCAGGGTCTCTCTGGAAACACCATATATTTT. Its translation: CSASPQGLSGNTIYF.

The rearrangement joins TRBV7-2 to TRBJ2-2; D is perhaps TRBD1 (6 bases). V shed 6 bases and J shed 0 bases, with 11 bases lying between them. CDR3 length: 15 amino acids. CDR1 SGHTA and CDR2 FQGNSA come from the germline V gene. The CDR3 DNA follows: TGTGCCAGCAGTTCTGGACAGCCGAACACCGGGGAGCTGTTTTTT. This codes for CASSSGQPNTGELFF.